Listed below are T cell receptor beta chains from one sample, sequenced in a study of cytomegalovirus exposure and HLA in healthy donors. Produced via immunoSEQ multiplex PCR; TCRdb's table is partial and in-frame only. Altogether 100,000 to 150,000 clones are present, over 70% being singletons, with the ten largest covering roughly 4.1%. The sequenced material came from PBMCs. All receptors come from a young man in good health and CMV-seropositive. Both conserved end residues are part of each CDR3. The order of the fields is V gene, clone size, D gene, J gene, CDR3 DNA, CDR3 protein. The D gene is left open where the match is weak. Size is stated for part of the rows, as once, few or many counts, or as a class when the clone is expanded.

v_gene: TRBV6-6; abundance: few; d_gene: -; j_gene: TRBJ1-2; CDR3nt: TGTGCCAGCAGTTACGGGGGGGGCTACACCTTC; CDR3aa: CASSYGGGYTF
v_gene: TRBV18; abundance: -; d_gene: TRBD1; j_gene: TRBJ2-4; CDR3nt: TGTGCCAGCTCACTACTTACAGGGGGCGAAACCAAAAACATTCAGTACTTC; CDR3aa: CASSLLTGGETKNIQYF
v_gene: TRBV19; abundance: -; d_gene: -; j_gene: TRBJ1-3; CDR3nt: TGTGCCAGCGGGAGTGTAGTCTCTGGAAACACCATATATTTT; CDR3aa: CASGSVVSGNTIYF
v_gene: TRBV14; abundance: -; d_gene: TRBD1; j_gene: TRBJ1-2; CDR3nt: TGTGCCAGCAGCCAAGTAGTACAGAGGGAATGGACAGGAGCTAACTATGGCTACACCTTC; CDR3aa: CASSQVVQREWTGANYGYTF
v_gene: TRBV6-5; abundance: -; d_gene: TRBD2; j_gene: TRBJ2-3; CDR3nt: TGTGCCAGCAGTGGGACTAGCGGACCCCCCCAATATTTT; CDR3aa: CASSGTSGPPQYF
v_gene: TRBV6-1; abundance: -; d_gene: -; j_gene: TRBJ2-3; CDR3nt: TGTGCCAGCGTACTTGACAGGACAGATACGCAGTATTTT; CDR3aa: CASVLDRTDTQYF
v_gene: TRBV27; abundance: -; d_gene: TRBD1; j_gene: TRBJ1-4; CDR3nt: TGTGCCAGCAGTCACGGACAGGGTATTGGGGAAAAACTGTTTTTT; CDR3aa: CASSHGQGIGEKLFF
v_gene: TRBV6-5; abundance: -; d_gene: TRBD1; j_gene: TRBJ1-4; CDR3nt: TGTGCCAGCAGTTTAAACAGGGGAAATGAAAAACTGTTTTTT; CDR3aa: CASSLNRGNEKLFF
v_gene: TRBV23-1; abundance: few; d_gene: -; j_gene: TRBJ1-4; CDR3nt: TGCGCCAGCAGTCAATCTGGACAGACAAATGAAAAACTGTTTTTT; CDR3aa: CASSQSGQTNEKLFF
v_gene: TRBV4-3; abundance: once; d_gene: -; j_gene: TRBJ1-1; CDR3nt: TGCGCCAGCAGCCCCAAGACACTGAACACTGAAGCTTTCTTT; CDR3aa: CASSPKTLNTEAFF
v_gene: TRBV10-3; abundance: -; d_gene: TRBD1; j_gene: TRBJ2-1; CDR3nt: TGTGCCATCAGTGGCGTCCGACAGGGTGGTAATGAGCAGTTCTTC; CDR3aa: CAISGVRQGGNEQFF
v_gene: TRBV5-1; abundance: -; d_gene: -; j_gene: TRBJ1-1; CDR3nt: TGCGCCAGCAGCTTACTTAAACCGGACAGTGTGGGGACTGAAGCTTTCTTT; CDR3aa: CASSLLKPDSVGTEAFF
v_gene: TRBV4-3; abundance: -; d_gene: TRBD2; j_gene: TRBJ2-7; CDR3nt: TGCGCCAGCAGCCAACATCTCTCACGTAGCGGGGTCTACGAGCAGTACTTC; CDR3aa: CASSQHLSRSGVYEQYF
v_gene: TRBV18; abundance: -; d_gene: -; j_gene: TRBJ2-3; CDR3nt: TGTGCCAGCTCACCACTACCGGCAGATACGCAGTATTTT; CDR3aa: CASSPLPADTQYF
v_gene: TRBV29-1; abundance: -; d_gene: -; j_gene: TRBJ2-5; CDR3nt: TGCAGCGTTGGCAGGTTTTTGGAGACCCAGTACTTC; CDR3aa: CSVGRFLETQYF
v_gene: TRBV7-2; abundance: -; d_gene: TRBD2; j_gene: TRBJ2-7; CDR3nt: TGTGCCAGCAGCTTAAAGGTGATAGCGGGAGGGGGCGAGCAGTACTTC; CDR3aa: CASSLKVIAGGGEQYF
v_gene: TRBV18; abundance: -; d_gene: -; j_gene: TRBJ1-3; CDR3nt: TGTGCCAGCTCACCGGGCCGGGGCTCTGGAAACACCATATATTTT; CDR3aa: CASSPGRGSGNTIYF
v_gene: TRBV10-3; abundance: -; d_gene: -; j_gene: TRBJ2-2; CDR3nt: TGTGCCATACGAGCCAGGGCGGACACCGGGGAGCTGTTTTTT; CDR3aa: CAIRARADTGELFF
v_gene: TRBV29-1; abundance: -; d_gene: -; j_gene: TRBJ1-2; CDR3nt: TGCAGCGTACCTACAGGTCCCTATGGCTACACCTTC; CDR3aa: CSVPTGPYGYTF
v_gene: TRBV30; abundance: -; d_gene: TRBD1; j_gene: TRBJ2-7; CDR3nt: TGTGCCTGGGTGACTCCCGGGACAGGGTCCCGCGAGCAGTACTTC; CDR3aa: CAWVTPGTGSREQYF
v_gene: TRBV5-1; abundance: -; d_gene: -; j_gene: TRBJ1-1; CDR3nt: TGCGCCAGCAGCTCGGTGACAGGAAGGAACACTGAAGCTTTCTTT; CDR3aa: CASSSVTGRNTEAFF
v_gene: TRBV29-1; abundance: -; d_gene: -; j_gene: TRBJ1-1; CDR3nt: TGCAGCGTTGATTGGGGGGGCGGCGGTGAAGCTTTCTTT; CDR3aa: CSVDWGGGGEAFF
v_gene: TRBV5-4; abundance: few; d_gene: -; j_gene: TRBJ2-3; CDR3nt: TGTGCCAGCAGCTTGGCCCGCGGGGGCGCAGATACGCAGTATTTT; CDR3aa: CASSLARGGADTQYF
v_gene: TRBV7-6; abundance: few; d_gene: TRBD1; j_gene: TRBJ2-7; CDR3nt: TGTGCCAGCAGCTCATCCGGGACAGGGTACGAGCAGTACTTC; CDR3aa: CASSSSGTGYEQYF
v_gene: TRBV2; abundance: -; d_gene: -; j_gene: TRBJ2-5; CDR3nt: TGTGCCAGCAGTGATTTTGGCGGGGGCGACCAAGAGACCCAGTACTTC; CDR3aa: CASSDFGGGDQETQYF
v_gene: TRBV7-2; abundance: few; d_gene: -; j_gene: TRBJ1-1; CDR3nt: TGTGCCAGCAGCTTAGCTATAACGGGTTCTTCTGAAGCTTTCTTT; CDR3aa: CASSLAITGSSEAFF
v_gene: TRBV13; abundance: -; d_gene: -; j_gene: TRBJ1-2; CDR3nt: TGTGCCAGCAGCTTAGAATCAACAGTATGGGGGGGAAATGGCTACACCTTC; CDR3aa: CASSLESTVWGGNGYTF
v_gene: TRBV6-5; abundance: -; d_gene: -; j_gene: TRBJ2-7; CDR3nt: TGTGCCAGTAAAGGACACCAGAGCTCCTACGAGCAGTACTTC; CDR3aa: CASKGHQSSYEQYF
v_gene: TRBV5-1; abundance: -; d_gene: TRBD1; j_gene: TRBJ1-1; CDR3nt: TGCGCCAGCAGCTTGACCCGACAGGGGGGTACTGAAGCTTTCTTT; CDR3aa: CASSLTRQGGTEAFF
v_gene: TRBV6-6; abundance: -; d_gene: -; j_gene: TRBJ1-2; CDR3nt: TGTGCCAGTAGCGGAGGCCAGGGTCGTAACGGCTACACCTTC; CDR3aa: CASSGGQGRNGYTF
v_gene: TRBV6-6; abundance: few; d_gene: TRBD1; j_gene: TRBJ2-1; CDR3nt: TGTGCCAGCACCGCCGGGACAGGGTTTTCTAATGAGCAGTTCTTC; CDR3aa: CASTAGTGFSNEQFF
v_gene: TRBV6-1; abundance: once; d_gene: -; j_gene: TRBJ2-7; CDR3nt: TGTGCCAGCAGTGTTTTCAATTCGAGGTCGGCCTACGAGCAGTACTTC; CDR3aa: CASSVFNSRSAYEQYF